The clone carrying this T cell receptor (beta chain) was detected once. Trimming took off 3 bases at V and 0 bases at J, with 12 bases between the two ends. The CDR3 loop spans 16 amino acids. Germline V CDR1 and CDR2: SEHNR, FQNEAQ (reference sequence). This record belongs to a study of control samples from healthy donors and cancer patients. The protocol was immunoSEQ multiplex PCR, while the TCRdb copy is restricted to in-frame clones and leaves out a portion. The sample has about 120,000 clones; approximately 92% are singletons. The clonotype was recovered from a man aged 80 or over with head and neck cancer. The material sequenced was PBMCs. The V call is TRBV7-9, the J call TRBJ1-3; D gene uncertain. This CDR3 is CASSFSDQYSGNTIYF. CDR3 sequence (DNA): TGTGCCAGCAGCTTTTCGGACCAATACTCTGGAAACACCATATATTTT.